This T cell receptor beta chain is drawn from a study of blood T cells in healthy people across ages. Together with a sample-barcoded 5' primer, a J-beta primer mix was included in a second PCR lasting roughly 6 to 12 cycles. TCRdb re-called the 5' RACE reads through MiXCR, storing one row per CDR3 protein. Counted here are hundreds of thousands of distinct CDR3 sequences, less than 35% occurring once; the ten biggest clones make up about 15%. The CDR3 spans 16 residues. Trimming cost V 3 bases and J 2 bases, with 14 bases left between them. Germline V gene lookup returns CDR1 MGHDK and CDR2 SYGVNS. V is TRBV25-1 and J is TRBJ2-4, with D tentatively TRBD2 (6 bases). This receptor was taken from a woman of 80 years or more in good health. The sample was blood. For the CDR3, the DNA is TGTGCCAGCAGTGAGGGGGGAGCCAGAACCAAAAACATTCAGTACTTC. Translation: CASSEGGARTKNIQYF.